The entry below gives a single T cell receptor (beta chain) sequence along with its context. Its antigen remains unknown. Germline V gene data show CDR1 as SGHVS and CDR2 as FNYEAQ. J was trimmed by 2 bases and V by 4 bases; bases with no gene match: 5. CDR3 length equals 15 residues. The sample is drawn from a study of response to subunit inactivated influenza vaccine. Notes on the study in general: Authors suggested few new T cells are recruited by each seasonal influenza vaccination.

TCRdb analysed the RT-PCR reads with MiXCR anew, one entry per CDR3 protein. The data show about 800,000 distinct CDR3 sequences, less than 25% seen once. The specimen was PBMCs from blood, collected 4 to 6 days after vaccination. The clonotype comes from a man aged 50 or older who received an inactivated influenza vaccine. The V gene is TRBV7-6, the J gene TRBJ2-7, with 10 positions matching TRBD1. This CDR3 is CASSSTGQGTYEQYF. CDR3 sequence (DNA): TGTGCCAGCAGCTCGACGGGACAGGGGACCTACGAGCAGTACTTC.